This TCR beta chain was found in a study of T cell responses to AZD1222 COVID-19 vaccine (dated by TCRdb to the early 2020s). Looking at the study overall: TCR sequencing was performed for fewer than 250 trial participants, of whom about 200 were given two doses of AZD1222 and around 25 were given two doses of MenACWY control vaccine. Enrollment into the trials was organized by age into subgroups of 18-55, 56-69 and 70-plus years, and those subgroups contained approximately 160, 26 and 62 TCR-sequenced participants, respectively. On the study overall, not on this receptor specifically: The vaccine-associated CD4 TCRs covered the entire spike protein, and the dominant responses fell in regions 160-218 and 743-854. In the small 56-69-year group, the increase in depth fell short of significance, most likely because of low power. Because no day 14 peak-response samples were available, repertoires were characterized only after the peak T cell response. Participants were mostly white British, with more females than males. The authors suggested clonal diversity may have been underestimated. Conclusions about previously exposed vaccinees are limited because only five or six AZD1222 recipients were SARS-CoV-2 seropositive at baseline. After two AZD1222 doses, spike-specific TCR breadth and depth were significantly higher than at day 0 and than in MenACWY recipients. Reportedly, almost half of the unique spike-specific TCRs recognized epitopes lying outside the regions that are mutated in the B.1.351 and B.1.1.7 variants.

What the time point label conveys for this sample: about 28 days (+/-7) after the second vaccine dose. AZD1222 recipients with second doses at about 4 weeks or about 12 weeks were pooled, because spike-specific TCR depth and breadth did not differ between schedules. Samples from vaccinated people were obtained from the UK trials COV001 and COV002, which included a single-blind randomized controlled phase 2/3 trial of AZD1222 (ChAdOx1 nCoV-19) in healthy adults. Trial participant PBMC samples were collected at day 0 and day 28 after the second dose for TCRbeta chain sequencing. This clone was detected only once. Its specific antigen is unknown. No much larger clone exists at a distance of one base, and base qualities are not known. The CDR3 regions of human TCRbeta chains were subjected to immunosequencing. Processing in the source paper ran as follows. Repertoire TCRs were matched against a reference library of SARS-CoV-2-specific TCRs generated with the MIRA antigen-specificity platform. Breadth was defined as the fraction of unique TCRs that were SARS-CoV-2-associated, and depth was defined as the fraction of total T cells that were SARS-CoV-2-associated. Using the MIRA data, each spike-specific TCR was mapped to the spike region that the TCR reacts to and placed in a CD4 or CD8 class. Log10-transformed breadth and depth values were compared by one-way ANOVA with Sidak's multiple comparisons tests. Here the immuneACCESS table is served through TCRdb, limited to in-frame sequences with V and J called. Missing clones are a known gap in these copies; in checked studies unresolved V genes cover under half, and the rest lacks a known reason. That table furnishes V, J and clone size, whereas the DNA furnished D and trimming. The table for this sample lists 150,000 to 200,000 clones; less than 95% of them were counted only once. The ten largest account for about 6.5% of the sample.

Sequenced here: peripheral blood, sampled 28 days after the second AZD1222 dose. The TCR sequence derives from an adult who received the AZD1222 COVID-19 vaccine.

The bases read TGTGCCAGCAGCCAAGAACGGGGTATGGATACGCAGTATTTT. It encodes CASSQERGMDTQYF. This chain is built from TRBV4-2 and TRBJ2-3; TRBD2 might be the D gene, on 5 matching bases. Per the germline V gene, LGHNA is the CDR1 and YNFKEQ is the CDR2. V is shortened by 0 bases, J by 6 bases, and the region joining them spans 10 bases. From its cysteine to its phenylalanine, the CDR3 spans 14 amino acids. Of the read, only the CDR3 DNA is kept; its 42 bases are in frame from base 1.